The present TCR beta chain was sequenced within a study of blood T cell repertoires in COVID-19. The CDR3 covers 15 residues. The ends were cut back, 5 bases at V and 1 base at J, with 14 bases in the middle. Germline assignment: CDR1 SEHNR and CDR2 FQNEAQ (reference sequence). Profiled with immunoSEQ multiplex PCR; TCRdb holds only in-frame clones, not every one. The repertoire holds 90,000 or so clones, with around 90% as singletons. Seattle's enrolled individuals joined amid active infection and were then monitored longitudinally. The material sequenced was peripheral blood. The origin of this receptor is a man between 60 and 70 years old with COVID-19, enrolled during active disease. The rearrangement uses TRBV7-9 and TRBJ1-1; D is unclear. The chain's CDR3 is CASSPPRSGNTEAFF. The CDR3 bases are TGTGCCAGCAGCCCCCCCCGGTCCGGGAACACTGAAGCTTTCTTT.